The 22 T cell receptor beta chains given below trace back to one sample, sequenced in a study of naive and memory T cell subsets. Ligated cDNA underwent four rounds of PCR with nested alpha and beta constant region primers and SP2. TCRdb re-called the 5' RACE reads through MiXCR, storing one row per CDR3 protein. The profile shows 55,000 to 70,000 distinct CDR3 sequences, about 7.2% of them singletons. The library had UMIs added by 3' ligation of an oligonucleotide to TCR cDNA. Source of these receptors: a male donor in good health.

This clonotype was seen only a few times. The chain combines TRBV27 with TRBJ2-3; D gene ambiguous. The CDR3 is made up of 13 amino acids. The V and J ends lost 3 bases and 2 bases respectively, with 6 bases between them. Germline V CDR1 and CDR2: MNHEY, SMNVEV (reference sequence). The CDR3 sequence: CASSFTVTDTQYF. CDR3 nucleotides: TGTGCCAGCAGTTTCACAGTCACAGATACGCAGTATTTT.

V and J are TRBV19 and TRBJ2-3; the match to TRBD2 covers 11 bases. With 5 bases clipped from V and 7 bases from J, the junction kept 8 bases outside the gene matches. This CDR3 has 15 residues. The germline gives CDR1 LNHDA, CDR2 SQIVND (reference sequence). Here the CDR3 reads CASSQTGTSGNTQYF. CDR3 DNA: TGTGCCAGTAGTCAAACAGGGACTAGCGGAAATACGCAGTATTTT.

The sample holds a few counts of this clonotype. The rearrangement uses TRBV2 and TRBJ1-3, with 7 positions matching TRBD1. CDR1 and CDR2 from the germline V gene are SNHLY and FYNNEI. The length of the CDR3 is 15 residues. V lost 7 bases to trimming and J lost 0 bases; unmatched junction nucleotides: 6. The DNA of the CDR3 is TGTGCCAGCACCGGGACAGTTAGCTCTGGAAACACCATATATTTT. It codes for CASTGTVSSGNTIYF.

Points on this clonotype: It may be a read error: a sequence one base away is much more abundant. The rearrangement uses TRBV6-1 and TRBJ1-5; D unclear. The V end lost 1 base, the J end lost 5 bases, and 15 bases lay between the germline ends. The germline gives CDR1 MNHNS, CDR2 SASEGT. This CDR3 contains 16 residues. CDR3 sequence (DNA): TGTGCCAGCAGTGAAGGTTCGGGGTTTGTGGATCAGCCCCAGCATTTT. This gives the protein CASSEGSGFVDQPQHF.

In nucleotides, the CDR3 is TGCAGCGTTCAAAGGTCCGCAGATACGCAGTATTTT. It yields the protein CSVQRSADTQYF. The V gene is TRBV29-1, the J gene TRBJ2-3, with D unresolved. Trimming removed 5 bases at V and 4 bases at J, with 10 bases between. Germline lookup yields CDR1 SQVTM and CDR2 ANQGSEA. The CDR3 has 12 amino acids.

V and J are TRBV20-1 and TRBJ2-2; 8 bases are a match to TRBD2. Germline values: CDR1 DFQATT, CDR2 SNEGSKA (reference sequence). The CDR3 consists of 15 residues. V gave up 5 bases and J gave up 0 bases; unmatched junction bases: 5. CDR3 nucleotides: TGCAGTGCTCACCGGGGGGGCACGAACACCGGGGAGCTGTTTTTT. This sequence encodes CSAHRGGTNTGELFF.

The V gene is TRBV5-1, the J gene TRBJ2-7, with D uncertain. V was pared by 2 bases and J by 0 bases, with 9 bases between. In germline, CDR1 is SGHRS, CDR2 YFSETQ. The CDR3 spans 14 residues. This CDR3 is CASSFQVSSYEQYF. The DNA of the CDR3 is TGCGCCAGCAGCTTCCAGGTCAGCTCCTACGAGCAGTACTTC.

Written as DNA, the CDR3 is TGTGCCAGCAGCTTGGGGACTAGCGGTTACACAGATACGCAGTATTTT. It codes for CASSLGTSGYTDTQYF. The chain uses TRBV9 and TRBJ2-3; 11 positions match TRBD2. The CDR3 has 16 amino acids. Germline trimming cut 4 bases from V and 2 bases from J; bases unmatched to any gene: 6. From germline, CDR1 is SGDLS and CDR2 YYNGEE.

The chain carries TRBV7-2 and TRBJ2-7; D could derive from TRBD1 or TRBD2 (5 bases each). Trimming pared 0 bases from V and 6 bases from J, leaving 15 bases between. The germline V gene has CDR1 SGHTA and CDR2 FQGNSA. The CDR3 sequence is 15 residues long. CDR3 DNA sequence: TGTGCCAGCAGCTTAGCCGGGACGGAGGTTTTCGAGCAGTACTTC. Translating it yields CASSLAGTEVFEQYF.

This clonotype was counted a few times. The gene calls are TRBV5-1 and TRBJ2-7; 10 bases agree with TRBD1. Trimming cost V 4 bases and J 0 bases; bases outside gene matches: 7. The V gene's germline CDR1 is SGHRS and CDR2 YFSETQ. The CDR3 length is 16 residues. The CDR3 nucleotides are TGCGCCAGCAGCACCTCCGGACAGGGGGGCTCCTACGAGCAGTACTTC. Translation: CASSTSGQGGSYEQYF.

This clonotype turned up a few times. The rearrangement uses TRBV25-1 and TRBJ1-3; D gene uncertain. CDR3 length: 16 amino acids. The germline V and J ends were trimmed by 0 bases and 0 bases, with 9 bases remaining between them. The germline CDR1 and CDR2 sequences are MGHDK and SYGVNS. The CDR3 DNA reads as TGTGCCAGCAGTGAATATTGGCCGAGCTCTGGAAACACCATATATTTT. Translation: CASSEYWPSSGNTIYF.

This clonotype came up many times. The CDR3 region has the DNA TGTGCCAGCAGCTTGGGCCAGGCGCACTCCTACGAGCAGTACTTC. Translated, it gives CASSLGQAHSYEQYF. The chain combines TRBV5-5 with TRBJ2-7; D is undetermined. The V end was cut by 0 bases, the J end by 0 bases, with 10 bases between. The CDR3 is 15 amino acids. Per germline, CDR1 SGHKS and CDR2 YYEKEE (reference sequence).

At least ten counts were recorded for this clonotype. The genes are TRBV6-6 and TRBJ2-1; 7 bases map to TRBD2. The germline CDR1 and CDR2 sequences are MNHNY and SVGAGI (reference sequence). This CDR3 region has 15 residues. With V trimmed by 2 bases and J by 8 bases, 9 bases remained unmatched. CDR3: CASSYEAGVGDEQFF. The DNA of the CDR3 is TGTGCCAGCAGTTACGAGGCGGGAGTGGGGGATGAGCAGTTCTTC.

This clonotype turned up a few times. The chain is built from TRBV25-1 and TRBJ1-1; D unresolved. The CDR3 has 14 residues. Per the germline V gene, CDR1 is MGHDK and CDR2 is SYGVNS. Trimming left V 2 bases short and J 4 bases short, with 11 bases between. CDR3 amino acids: CASSEGPEGTEAFF. CDR3 sequence (DNA): TGTGCCAGCAGTGAAGGACCCGAAGGCACTGAAGCTTTCTTT.

The sample holds a few counts of this clonotype. The chain joins TRBV5-1 to TRBJ2-2; the D gene is possibly TRBD2 (5 bases). Trimming removed 1 base from V and 0 bases from J, with 10 bases in between. CDR3 length: 16 amino acids. Germline V gives CDR1 SGHRS, CDR2 YFSETQ. The CDR3 spells CASSLLSGSNTGELFF. The CDR3 nucleotides are TGCGCCAGCAGCTTGCTCAGCGGTTCGAACACCGGGGAGCTGTTTTTT. Combining the CDR3 with reference TRBV5-1 and TRBJ2-2 gives the whole variable domain KAGVTQTPRYLIKTRGQQVTLSCSPISGHRSVSWYQQTPGQGLQFLFEYFSETQRNKGNFPGRFSGRQFSNSRSEMNVSTLELGDSALYLCASSLLSGSNTGELFFGEGSRLTVL.

This clonotype was recorded many times. This chain uses TRBV6-1 with TRBJ1-5; TRBD1 agrees at 7 bases. CDR3 length: 15 amino acids. Germline CDR1 MNHNS, CDR2 SASEGT. V dropped 10 bases and J dropped 0; count of bases not matched to a gene: 9. CDR3 residues: CATRDSPYSNQPQHF. Written as DNA, the CDR3 is TGTGCCACCCGGGACAGCCCCTATAGCAATCAGCCCCAGCATTTT.

In this sample, this clonotype turned up a few times. This chain uses TRBV7-9 with TRBJ1-2; D is unclear. The CDR3 totals 13 residues. V gave up 5 bases and J gave up 4 bases, with 11 bases separating them. CDR1 is SEHNR and CDR2 is FQNEAQ in the germline V gene (reference sequence). In DNA form, the CDR3 reads TGTGCCAGCAGCCCCGCGGCCACCTATGGCTACACCTTC. Protein sequence: CASSPAATYGYTF.

This clonotype was seen ten or more times. The J gene is TRBJ2-7, the V gene TRBV20-1, with D hard to call. V was shortened by 7 bases and J by 0 bases, with 13 bases between the two germline ends. Germline values: CDR1 DFQATT, CDR2 SNEGSKA (reference sequence). The CDR3 covers 13 residues. The CDR3 loop reads CSVRLGSSYEQYF. DNA of the CDR3: TGCAGTGTCCGGTTGGGATCCTCCTACGAGCAGTACTTC.

This clonotype appeared a few times. The chain uses TRBV12-3 or TRBV12-4 and TRBJ2-3, with TRBD2 identical over 11 bases. There are 17 residues in the CDR3. V gave up 6 bases and J gave up 4 bases; unmatched junction bases: 12. Here the CDR3 reads CASSTLRLAGMSDTQYF. The CDR3 DNA reads TGTGCCAGCAGCACACTAAGACTAGCGGGGATGTCAGATACGCAGTATTTT.

There are a few counts of this clonotype. DNA of the CDR3: TGTGCCAGCAGCCTCCGACAGGGAACCCCTCTGGAGTGGGCCTACGAGCAGTACTTC. Residues: CASSLRQGTPLEWAYEQYF. The V and J genes are TRBV4-2 and TRBJ2-7, with 7 bases that match TRBD1. After removal of 4 bases from V and 2 bases from J, the junction contained 20 bases not matched to a gene. From germline, CDR1 is LGHNA and CDR2 YNFKEQ. The CDR3 extends over 19 amino acids.

On this clonotype: Just one base apart from a much larger clone, this may be a read error. The chain uses TRBV6-5 and TRBJ2-3; TRBD2 agrees at 10 bases. V lost 8 bases, J lost 4 bases, and 9 bases stayed unmatched. The CDR3 is 15 amino acids. The germline V gene has CDR1 MNHEY and CDR2 SVGAGI. CDR3 protein: CASCELAGSSDTQYF. CDR3 DNA sequence: TGTGCCAGCTGTGAACTAGCGGGAAGCTCAGATACGCAGTATTTT.

This chain uses TRBV5-3 with TRBJ1-5; TRBD1 agrees at 7 bases. TRBV5-3 is known as an ORF, though its function is uncertain. The CDR3 runs to 16 residues. V was clipped by 4 bases and J by 2 bases; unmatched bases: 9. The CDR3 protein is CARSALQGFGNQPQHF. Here the CDR3 DNA reads TGTGCCAGAAGCGCACTACAGGGGTTCGGCAATCAGCCCCAGCATTTT.